This TCR beta chain was recovered during a study of blood T cell repertoires in COVID-19. The overall study: In each case, the material was cDNA or gDNA derived from T cells, B-cell-depleted T cells, or PBMCs.

Cohort 3 recovered donors had two negative PCRs, clearance, or symptom resolution. Trimming took 2 bases from V and 0 from J; bases not matched to a gene: 14. The CDR3 consists of 20 residues. CDR1 SGHVS and CDR2 FQNEAQ come from the germline V gene. Sequencing used immunoSEQ multiplex PCR; TCRdb keeps in-frame clones, though not all of them. Found here are around 130,000 clones, about 88% of them singletons; the top ten hold 2% to 2.5%. The rearrangement uses TRBV7-8 and TRBJ2-7; 12 positions agree with TRBD1. Sequenced material: PBMCs or T cells enriched from blood (not recorded which). The clonotype was recovered from a woman in her 50s who had recovered from COVID-19. The CDR3 nucleotides read TGTGCCAGCAGCTTAAAGTCCTCGGGACAGGGGGCCCGCGGCTCCTACGAGCAGTACTTC. Translating gives CASSLKSSGQGARGSYEQYF. The complete variable domain, with remaining parts taken from reference TRBV7-8 and TRBJ2-7, reads GAGVSQSPRYKVAKRGQDVALRCDPISGHVSLFWYQQALGQGPEFLTYFQNEAQLDKSGLPSDRFFAERPEGSVSTLKIQRTQQEDSAVYLCASSLKSSGQGARGSYEQYFGPGTRLTVT.